The subject of this entry is one TCR beta chain. This clonotype was seen at least ten times. Its antigen is not yet known. Within one base of it there is no much larger clone, and no base qualities were kept. Sequences PRHDT (CDR1) and FYEKMQ (CDR2) are obtained from the germline V gene (reference sequence). Measured from the cysteine to the phenylalanine, the CDR3 is 16 residues long. The retained sequence is limited to the CDR3, 48 bases, with the frame set at the first base. Trimming at the junction amounts to 1 base on V and 4 bases on J, and the germline ends lie 14 bases apart. Libraries were built with 5' RACE. The reads were generated on a NextSeq 500. In the TCR library protocol, a unique molecular identifier was attached to each TCR cDNA molecule so that PCR and sequencing errors could be corrected. The study's processing was this. TCR identification, UMI-based error correction and CDR3 extraction were all carried out with Decombinator tools. TCRs above a frequency of 2 per 1,000, corresponding to the top 1% of the tumor frequency distribution, were defined as expanded. Expanded tumor TCRs were classed as regional if statistically deemed absent (corrected P<0.05) from at least one tumor region, otherwise ubiquitous. Renyi diversity was computed with the R vegan package after each repertoire had been subsampled 100 times to 5,000 TCRs. To build CDR3 similarity networks, amino acid triplet string-kernel similarity was used, and CDR3s were connected when their pairwise similarity was above 0.82. The public reads were run again by TCRdb, first through fastp at Q25 and then through MiXCR, and only productive beta chains were kept. CDR3 protein duplicates are merged, each entry listing the most common genes and DNA. TCRdb's processing, not the study's, gives the V and J calls here. The sample table lists around 2,800 distinct CDR3 sequences, 10% of them with a count of one. The ten biggest clones cover roughly 6% of the sample.

This entry comes from a study of spatial heterogeneity in lung cancer (dated by TCRdb to the late 2010s). The study in broad terms: Beta-chain transcripts were consistently detected in greater numbers than alpha-chain transcripts, which likely reflected higher beta-chain transcript abundance. In tumor regions, TCR transcript counts showed a strong correlation with a T cell transcriptional module score from matched bulk RNA-seq. In the raw uncorrected reads, each unique combination of TCR and UMI appeared more than ten times on average. In non-small cell lung cancer, the study quantitatively compared TCR alpha and beta repertoires across several tumor regions, matched nontumor lung, and blood. Nonsynonymous mutation counts, determined by whole-exome sequencing of tumor tissue, were related to TCR repertoire features. At surgery, some 200 tumor regions, almost 65 matched nontumor lung samples and more than 50 PBMC samples were TCR-sequenced for both alpha and beta chains. General study outcomes and caveats: The count of ubiquitous expanded TCRs correlated with the count of ubiquitous nonsynonymous mutations, and the count of regional expanded TCRs correlated with the count of regional nonsynonymous mutations. The tumor nonsynonymous mutation count correlated with the number of expanded alpha and beta TCRs within the tumor. TCR-seq coverage of tumor T cells was estimated to be only about 7% for alpha chains and about 13% for beta chains. Confirming at a functional level the hypothesis that regional TCRs recognize regional mutations was considered to require additional single-cell paired TCR alpha and beta sequencing.

Sample time point, as interpreted from the label and publication: sample taken at primary tumor resection. The donors were 65 to 90 patients from the lung TRACERx cohort who had early-stage, untreated non-small cell lung cancer. For TCR sequencing, whole RNA was extracted from tumor and nontumor lung tissue, or from cryopreserved PBMC samples, and no cell sorting was done. Patients were selected for TCR sequencing only if sufficient RNA was available from at least two tumor regions. Before selection, tumor and adjacent nontumor lung specimens were reviewed by a lung pathologist. This sample comprised lung tumor tissue, obtained at surgery. This receptor was taken from a female donor with early-stage non-small cell lung cancer. Rearrangement joined TRBV13 to TRBJ1-3, with TRBD1 perhaps the D gene, on 6 matching bases. The DNA sequence is given as TGTGCCAGCAGCTTAGTACCGGGGGCGAAGGGAAACACCATATATTTT. Translated, it gives CASSLVPGAKGNTIYF.